Listed below are T cell receptor beta chains from one sample, sequenced in a study of blood T cell repertoires in COVID-19. The table came from immunoSEQ multiplex PCR; TCRdb's copy has only in-frame clones and leaves some out. This table holds more than 60,000 clones, around 87% found once. Sequencing used peripheral blood. The receptors derive from a man in his sixties with acute or convalescent COVID-19. Each CDR3 is given without its conserved first and last residue. The order of the fields is V gene, CDR3 protein.

>TRBV5-4
ASSLPGANYGYT
>TRBV25-1
ASGGQPPSPLH
>TRBV29-1
SVTGQAQGETQY
>TRBV9
ASKGAGTGELF
>TRBV5-4
ASSSRALQGYEQF
>TRBV28
ASSPGVKYGYT
>TRBV3-1/TRBV3-2
ASSGQGKTEAF
>TRBV6-2/TRBV6-3
ASSLTGEAEAF
>TRBV19
ASSEQGLRGTEAF
>TRBV7-2
ASSLFPRGQGGGNTIY
>TRBV9
ASSVLGEGYGYT
>TRBV13
ASSLSDRGDEKLF
>TRBV5-1
ASSLRGGLRYHWPQH
>TRBV4-3
ASSQDWEGGTEAF
>TRBV6-2/TRBV6-3
ASSYRNGQGADGYT
>TRBV7-2
ASSSRPQQGDTIY
>TRBV7-2
ASSRNSGGQETQY
>TRBV6-5
ASSPSSAESEAF
>TRBV9
ASSITSSQGAEQF
>TRBV6-6
ASSYLGSGNQPQH
>TRBV6-4
ASSDTLQGAGYNEQF
>TRBV6-2/TRBV6-3
ASSYYGVNYGYT
>TRBV6-5
ASSYSGSASRAF
>TRBV27
ASSLGSGQETQY
>TRBV30
AWSVQYRGTEAF
>TRBV4-1
ASSPRTSSNSYNEQF
>TRBV3-1/TRBV3-2
ASSQEGPLTEAF
>TRBV19
AARSVRSTEAF
>TRBV7-9
ASSPNLGERETQY
>TRBV10-2
ASRSGLTRRSGELF
>TRBV10-3
AIREGQTNTEAF
>TRBV11-3
ASNREGGAVEKLF
>TRBV6-2/TRBV6-3
ASSLGTAGGTYNEQF
>TRBV10-2
ASSGGQGANGYT
>TRBV30
AWSVRSNQPQH
>TRBV7-2
ASGGDSFYNEQF
>TRBV2
ASSVGVSTEAF
>TRBV5-1
ASSLNEGAQRGGETEAF
>TRBV7-6
ASKWPGETQY
>TRBV27
ASSAEGTYSNQPQH
>TRBV19
ASSTGAAGWQETQY
>TRBV6-1
ASREGGTGVPYEQY
>TRBV18
ASSPNSGGPETQY
>TRBV5-1
ASSSIGQAQETQY